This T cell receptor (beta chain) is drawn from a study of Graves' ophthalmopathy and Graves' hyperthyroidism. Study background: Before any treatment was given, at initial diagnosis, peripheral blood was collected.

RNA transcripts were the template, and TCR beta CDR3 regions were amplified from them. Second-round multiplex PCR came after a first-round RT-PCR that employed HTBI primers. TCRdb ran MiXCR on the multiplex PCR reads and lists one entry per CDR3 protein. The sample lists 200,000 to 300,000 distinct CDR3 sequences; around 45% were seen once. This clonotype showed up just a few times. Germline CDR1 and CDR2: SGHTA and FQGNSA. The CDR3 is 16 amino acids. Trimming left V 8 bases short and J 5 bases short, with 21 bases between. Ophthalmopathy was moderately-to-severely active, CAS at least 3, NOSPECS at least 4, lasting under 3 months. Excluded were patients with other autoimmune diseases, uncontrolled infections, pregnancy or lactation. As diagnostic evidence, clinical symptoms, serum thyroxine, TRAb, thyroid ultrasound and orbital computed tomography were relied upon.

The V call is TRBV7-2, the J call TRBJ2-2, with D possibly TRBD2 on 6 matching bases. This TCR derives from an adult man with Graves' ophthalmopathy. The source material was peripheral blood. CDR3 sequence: CASPPGVARNTGELFF. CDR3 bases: TGTGCCAGCCCCCCGGGGGTGGCTCGGAATACCGGGGAGCTGTTTTTT.